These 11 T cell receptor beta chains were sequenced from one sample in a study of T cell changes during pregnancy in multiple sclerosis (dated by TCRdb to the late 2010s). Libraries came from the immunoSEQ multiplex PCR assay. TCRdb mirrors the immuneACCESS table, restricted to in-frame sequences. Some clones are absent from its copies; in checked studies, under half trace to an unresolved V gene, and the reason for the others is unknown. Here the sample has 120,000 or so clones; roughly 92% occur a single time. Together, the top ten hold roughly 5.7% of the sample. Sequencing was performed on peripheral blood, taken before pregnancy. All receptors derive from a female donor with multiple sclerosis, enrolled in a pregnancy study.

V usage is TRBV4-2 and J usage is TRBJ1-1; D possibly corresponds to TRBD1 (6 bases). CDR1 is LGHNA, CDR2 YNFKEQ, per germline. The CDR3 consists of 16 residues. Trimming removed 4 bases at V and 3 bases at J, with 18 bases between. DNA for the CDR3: TGTGCCAGCAGCCCCGGCTACAGGGAAGAGGACACTGAAGCTTTCTTT. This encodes CASSPGYREEDTEAFF.

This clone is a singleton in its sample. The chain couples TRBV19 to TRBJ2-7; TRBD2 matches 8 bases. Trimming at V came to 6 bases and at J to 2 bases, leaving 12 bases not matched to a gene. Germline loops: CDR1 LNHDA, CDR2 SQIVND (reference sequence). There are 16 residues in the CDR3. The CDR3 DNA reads TGTGCCAGTAGCTTACCTTGGACTAGCTCTGCCTACGAGCAGTACTTC. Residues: CASSLPWTSSAYEQYF.

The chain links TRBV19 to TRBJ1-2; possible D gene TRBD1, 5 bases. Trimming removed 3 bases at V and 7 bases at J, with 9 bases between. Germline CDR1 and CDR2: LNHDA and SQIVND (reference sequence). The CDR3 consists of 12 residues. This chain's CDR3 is CASSMRGTGYTF. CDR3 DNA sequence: TGTGCCAGTAGTATGCGGGGGACTGGCTACACCTTC.

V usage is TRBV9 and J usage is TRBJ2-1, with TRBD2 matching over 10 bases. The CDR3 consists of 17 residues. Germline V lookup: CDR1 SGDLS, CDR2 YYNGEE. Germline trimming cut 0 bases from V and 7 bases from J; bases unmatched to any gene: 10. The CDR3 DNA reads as TGTGCCAGCAGCGTAGATGTGAGCGGGGGGGTTCGAAATGAGCAGTTCTTC. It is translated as CASSVDVSGGVRNEQFF.

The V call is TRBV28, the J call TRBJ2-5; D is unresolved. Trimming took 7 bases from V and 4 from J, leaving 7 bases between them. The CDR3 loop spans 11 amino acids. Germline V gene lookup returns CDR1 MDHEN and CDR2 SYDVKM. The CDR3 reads CASTPGETQYF. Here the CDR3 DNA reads TGTGCCAGCACCCCAGGAGAGACCCAGTACTTC.

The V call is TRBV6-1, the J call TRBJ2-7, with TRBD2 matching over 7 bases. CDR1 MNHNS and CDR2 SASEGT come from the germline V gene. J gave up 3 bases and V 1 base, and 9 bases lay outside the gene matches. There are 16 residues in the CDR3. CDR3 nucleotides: TGTGCCAGCAGTGAAGGTTGGGGAGGGAGCGGCTACGAGCAGTACTTC. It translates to CASSEGWGGSGYEQYF.

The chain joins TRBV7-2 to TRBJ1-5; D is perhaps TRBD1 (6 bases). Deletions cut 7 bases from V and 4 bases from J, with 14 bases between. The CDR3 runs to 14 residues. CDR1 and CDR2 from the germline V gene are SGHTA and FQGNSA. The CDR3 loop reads CASKEPGQNQPQHF. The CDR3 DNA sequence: TGTGCCAGCAAAGAACCGGGACAAAATCAGCCCCAGCATTTT.

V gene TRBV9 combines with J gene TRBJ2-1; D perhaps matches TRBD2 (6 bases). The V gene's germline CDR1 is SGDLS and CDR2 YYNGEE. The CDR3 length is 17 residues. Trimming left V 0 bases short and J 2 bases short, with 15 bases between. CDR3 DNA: TGTGCCAGCAGCGTAGAACTGGCGGGGAAAACCTACAATGAGCAGTTCTTC. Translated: CASSVELAGKTYNEQFF.

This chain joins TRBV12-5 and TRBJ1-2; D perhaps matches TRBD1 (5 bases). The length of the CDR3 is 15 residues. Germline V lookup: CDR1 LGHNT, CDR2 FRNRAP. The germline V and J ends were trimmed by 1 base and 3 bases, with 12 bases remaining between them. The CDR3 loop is CASGLGAGRDYGYTF. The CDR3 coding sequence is TGTGCTAGTGGTTTGGGAGCAGGGCGAGACTATGGCTACACCTTC.

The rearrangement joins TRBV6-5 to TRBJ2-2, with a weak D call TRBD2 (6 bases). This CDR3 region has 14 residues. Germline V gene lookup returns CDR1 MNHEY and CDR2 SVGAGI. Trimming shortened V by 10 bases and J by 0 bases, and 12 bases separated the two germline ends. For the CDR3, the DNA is TGTGCCACCAGACTAGATACGAACACCGGGGAGCTGTTTTTT. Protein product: CATRLDTNTGELFF.

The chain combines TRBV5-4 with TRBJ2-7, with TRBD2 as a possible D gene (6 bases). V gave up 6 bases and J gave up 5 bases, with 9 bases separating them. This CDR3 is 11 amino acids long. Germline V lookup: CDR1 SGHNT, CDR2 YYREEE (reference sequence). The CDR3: CASNGGNEQYF. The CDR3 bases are TGTGCCAGCAATGGCGGGAACGAGCAGTACTTC.